This is a list of T cell receptor beta chains from one sample in a study of blood T cell repertoires in COVID-19. Generated by immunoSEQ multiplex PCR, the TCRdb table keeps only in-frame clones and is missing some. Here the sample spans about 200,000 clones, roughly 83% being singletons. The sample taken for sequencing was peripheral blood. Receptors were obtained from a woman between 35 and 50 years old with COVID-19, enrolled during active disease. Both conserved end residues are part of each CDR3. D genes are given only for firm matches. Clone size is stated in some rows and not others, as once, few, many or a class when expanded.

clone_size d_call j_call v_call cdr3_nt cdr3_aa
NA TRBD1 TRBJ1-1 TRBV19 TGTGCCAGTAGTAGGGCGACAGGGCAAGCTGGTGAAGCTTTCTTT CASSRATGQAGEAFF
NA TRBD2 TRBJ2-1 TRBV5-1 TGCGCCAGCAGCTCTAGCGGGAGGGCCGGGTTAAATGAGCAGTTCTTC CASSSSGRAGLNEQFF
NA NA TRBJ2-7 TRBV19 TGTGCCAGTAGTATGAGGAGTGCCTCCTACGAGCAGTACTTC CASSMRSASYEQYF
NA NA TRBJ1-2 TRBV29-1 TGCAGCGTGGGGTCGATTCAGGGGCGGAATGGCTACACCTTC CSVGSIQGRNGYTF
NA NA TRBJ1-4 TRBV21-1 TGTGCCAGCAGCGCCCAATTTAAGGGGGACAGGGTGAGCGAAAAACTGTTTTTT CASSAQFKGDRVSEKLFF
NA TRBD2 TRBJ2-1 TRBV7-9 TGTGCCAGCAGCTTGGCTAGCGGATACAATGAGCAGTTCTTC CASSLASGYNEQFF
NA TRBD1 TRBJ2-7 TRBV19 TGTGCCAGGCAAGGGACAGACGAGCAGTACTTC CARQGTDEQYF
NA TRBD2 TRBJ2-2 TRBV25-1 TGTGCCAGCAGTGGGGGACTAGCGGGAGTGCGGAACACCGGGGAGCTGTTTTTT CASSGGLAGVRNTGELFF
NA NA TRBJ1-2 TRBV19 TGTGCCAGTAGTCCGCAGGGAGGGGAGGGCTACACCTTC CASSPQGGEGYTF
NA NA TRBJ1-2 TRBV1 TGCACCAGCAGCCAACAGGGTCCCAACTATGGCTACACCTTC CTSSQQGPNYGYTF
NA NA TRBJ2-3 TRBV18 TGTGCCAGCTCACCAAACGACGCGTCCCAGGGAGATACGCAGTATTTT CASSPNDASQGDTQYF
NA TRBD2 TRBJ2-1 TRBV9 TGTGCCAGCAGCGTAACTAGCGGTTACAATGAGCAGTTCTTC CASSVTSGYNEQFF
NA NA TRBJ1-6 TRBV9 TGTGCCAGCAGCGCGACAGCAGACAATTCACCCCTCCACTTT CASSATADNSPLHF
NA NA TRBJ2-5 TRBV4-1 TGCGCCAGCAGCCTCCTCGAGGTCCAAGAGACCCAGTACTTC CASSLLEVQETQYF
NA NA TRBJ2-3 TRBV11-2 TGTGCCAGCAGCTTGGGGGGGGCTATAGATACGCAGTATTTT CASSLGGAIDTQYF
once NA TRBJ2-2 TRBV4-3 TGCGCCAGCAGCCAAGGGGAGGCCGGGGAGCTGTTTTTT CASSQGEAGELFF